This is a list of T cell receptor beta chains from one sample in a study of T cell changes during pregnancy in multiple sclerosis. Clones were read by immunoSEQ multiplex PCR, and TCRdb kept only the in-frame ones, dropping some. Here the sample spans 90,000 or so clones, around 90% being singletons. The specimen comprised peripheral blood, sampled in the first trimester of pregnancy. The receptors here all came from a female donor in good health, enrolled as a control in a pregnancy study. CDR3s include the opening cysteine and the closing phenylalanine or tryptophan. D genes are given only for firm matches. Clone size is stated in some rows and not others, as once, few, many or a class when expanded.

CDR3: CASSELRAEQFF; DNA: TGTGCCAGCAGTGAATTGCGGGCCGAGCAGTTCTTC; size: -; V: TRBV2; D: -; J: TRBJ2-1
CDR3: CASRHAGLTEAFF; DNA: TGTGCCAGCAGGCACGCAGGGCTAACTGAAGCTTTCTTT; size: few; V: TRBV27; D: -; J: TRBJ1-1
CDR3: CASTYRGGNQPQHF; DNA: TGTGCCAGCACTTACAGGGGCGGCAATCAGCCCCAGCATTTT; size: -; V: TRBV2; D: TRBD1; J: TRBJ1-5
CDR3: CASSSYGGGAGTF; DNA: TGTGCCAGCAGCTCATATGGGGGGGGCGCCGGGACCTTC; size: -; V: TRBV7-2; D: -; J: TRBJ1-2
CDR3: CASVTGARNTGELFF; DNA: TGCGCCAGCGTAACAGGGGCCCGGAACACCGGGGAGCTGTTTTTT; size: -; V: TRBV10-2; D: TRBD1; J: TRBJ2-2
CDR3: CASSYSGQSLNSPLHF; DNA: TGTGCCAGCAGTTACTCGGGACAGAGCCTTAATTCACCCCTCCACTTT; size: -; V: TRBV6-5; D: TRBD1; J: TRBJ1-6
CDR3: CASSSRTGRTHEQYF; DNA: TGTGCCAGCAGTTCACGGACAGGGAGAACCCACGAGCAGTACTTC; size: -; V: TRBV6-6; D: TRBD1; J: TRBJ2-7
CDR3: CASSLLWGPQGKRTDTQYF; DNA: TGTGCCAGCAGCTTGTTGTGGGGACCACAGGGAAAGCGCACAGATACGCAGTATTTT; size: -; V: TRBV5-6; D: -; J: TRBJ2-3
CDR3: CASSLSPGGQGQPQHF; DNA: TGCGCCAGCAGCCTGAGTCCGGGCGGGCAGGGGCAGCCCCAGCATTTT; size: -; V: TRBV5-1; D: -; J: TRBJ1-5
CDR3: CASSRWGGTGELFF; DNA: TGTGCCAGCAGCCGCTGGGGGGGCACCGGGGAGCTGTTTTTT; size: -; V: TRBV7-2; D: TRBD2; J: TRBJ2-2
CDR3: CASSQGTGSNTGELFF; DNA: TGCGCCAGCAGCCAAGGAACAGGTTCGAACACCGGGGAGCTGTTTTTT; size: -; V: TRBV4-1; D: -; J: TRBJ2-2
CDR3: CASNQLANYGYTF; DNA: TGTGCCAGCAACCAGCTAGCTAACTATGGCTACACCTTC; size: -; V: TRBV2; D: -; J: TRBJ1-2
CDR3: CASSQAKQGASGANVLTF; DNA: TGCGCCAGCAGCCAAGCGAAGCAGGGGGCGTCTGGGGCCAACGTCCTGACTTTC; size: -; V: TRBV4-3; D: TRBD1; J: TRBJ2-6
CDR3: CASSLMSGLNNEQFF; DNA: TGTGCCAGCAGCTTAATGTCAGGGTTAAACAATGAGCAGTTCTTC; size: once; V: TRBV7-9; D: -; J: TRBJ2-1
CDR3: CASSPRQGRGSGNTIYF; DNA: TGTGCCAGCAGCCCAAGACAGGGGAGGGGCTCTGGAAACACCATATATTTT; size: -; V: TRBV7-2; D: TRBD1; J: TRBJ1-3
CDR3: CASGLGQTTDTQYF; DNA: TGTGCTAGTGGTCTCGGACAGACCACAGATACGCAGTATTTT; size: -; V: TRBV12-5; D: -; J: TRBJ2-3
CDR3: CASSQTSAGDTGELFF; DNA: TGTGCCAGCAGCCAGACTAGCGCGGGGGACACCGGGGAGCTGTTTTTT; size: -; V: TRBV28; D: TRBD2; J: TRBJ2-2
CDR3: CASTIQGSETQYF; DNA: TGTGCCAGCACCATACAGGGGTCGGAGACCCAGTACTTC; size: few; V: TRBV5-4; D: TRBD1; J: TRBJ2-5
CDR3: CASSLLQPRSTEAFF; DNA: TGTGCCAGCAGCTTATTGCAACCTCGGAGTACTGAAGCTTTCTTT; size: -; V: TRBV7-2; D: -; J: TRBJ1-1
CDR3: CASSLDPAAGELFF; DNA: TGTGCCAGCAGCTTAGATCCGGCGGCCGGGGAGCTGTTTTTT; size: -; V: TRBV7-9; D: -; J: TRBJ2-2
CDR3: CASSIGGTTYNSPLHF; DNA: TGTGCCAGTAGTATAGGCGGGACTACCTATAATTCACCCCTCCACTTT; size: -; V: TRBV19; D: -; J: TRBJ1-6
CDR3: CASSRGGVNQPQHF; DNA: TGTGCCAGCAGCCGAGGGGGCGTCAATCAGCCCCAGCATTTT; size: -; V: TRBV6-5; D: TRBD1; J: TRBJ1-5
CDR3: CASSLGAGVYEQYF; DNA: TGTGCCAGCAGCTTGGGGGCAGGAGTCTACGAGCAGTACTTC; size: -; V: TRBV7-2; D: -; J: TRBJ2-7
CDR3: CASSFPTGKSYNEQFF; DNA: TGTGCCAGCAGCTTTCCTACAGGGAAGTCCTACAATGAGCAGTTCTTC; size: -; V: TRBV11-1; D: -; J: TRBJ2-1
CDR3: CASSPTSGGAFLADTQYF; DNA: TGTGCCAGCAGCCCCACTAGCGGGGGGGCGTTTCTAGCAGATACGCAGTATTTT; size: -; V: TRBV9; D: TRBD2; J: TRBJ2-3
CDR3: CASSPNRHNEQFF; DNA: TGTGCCAGCTCACCAAACAGACACAATGAGCAGTTCTTC; size: -; V: TRBV18; D: -; J: TRBJ2-1
CDR3: CASSLLPSGNSNQPQHF; DNA: TGCGCCAGCAGCTTGCTTCCCTCCGGGAATAGCAATCAGCCCCAGCATTTT; size: -; V: TRBV5-1; D: -; J: TRBJ1-5
CDR3: CASSLALAGASNTGELFF; DNA: TGTGCCAGCAGCTTAGCTCTAGCGGGGGCCTCGAACACCGGGGAGCTGTTTTTT; size: -; V: TRBV7-2; D: TRBD2; J: TRBJ2-2
CDR3: CASSSRQGVLGDTQYF; DNA: TGTGCCAGCAGTTCCCGACAGGGGGTCCTGGGGGATACGCAGTATTTT; size: -; V: TRBV27; D: TRBD1; J: TRBJ2-3
CDR3: CASSRRGRVNEQFF; DNA: TGTGCCAGCAGCAGGCGGGGGCGGGTCAATGAGCAGTTCTTC; size: -; V: TRBV6-6; D: -; J: TRBJ2-1